The entry that follows covers one T cell receptor (beta chain) sequence. The target antigen is unknown. These data are taken from a study of monozygotic twins with cystic fibrosis. Study conclusions and caveats: Unrelated CF individuals shared fewer identical clonotypes than monozygotic CF twins.

Assay: immunoSEQ multiplex PCR; the TCRdb copy retains only in-frame clones and omits some. The data show about 30,000 clones, about nine tenths seen once. V trimming: 4 bases; J trimming: 4 bases; junction bases outside the gene matches: 7. CDR3 length: 15 residues. Looked up from germline, CDR1 is SGHTS and CDR2 is YDEGEE. The TCR originated in a girl aged 2-15 years with cystic fibrosis. The gene calls are TRBV5-8 and TRBJ2-2, with 7 bases aligning to TRBD1. The material sequenced was blood. The CDR3 loop is CASSVTGVSTGELFF. CDR3 nucleotide sequence: TGTGCCAGCAGCGTCACAGGGGTCAGCACCGGGGAGCTGTTTTTT.